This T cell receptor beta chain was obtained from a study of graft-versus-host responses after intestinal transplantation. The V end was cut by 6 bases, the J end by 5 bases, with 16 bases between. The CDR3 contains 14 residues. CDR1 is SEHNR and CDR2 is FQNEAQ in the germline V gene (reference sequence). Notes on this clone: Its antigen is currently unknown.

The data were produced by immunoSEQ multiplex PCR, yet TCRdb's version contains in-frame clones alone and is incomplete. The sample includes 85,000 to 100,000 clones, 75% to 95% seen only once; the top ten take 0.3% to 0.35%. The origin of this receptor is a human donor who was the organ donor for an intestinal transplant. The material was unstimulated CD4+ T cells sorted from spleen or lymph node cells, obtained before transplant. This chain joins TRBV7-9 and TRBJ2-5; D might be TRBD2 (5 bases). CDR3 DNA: TGTGCCAGCAGTTTTATCGGGCGCGGGGAGACCCAGTACTTC. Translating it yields CASSFIGRGETQYF.